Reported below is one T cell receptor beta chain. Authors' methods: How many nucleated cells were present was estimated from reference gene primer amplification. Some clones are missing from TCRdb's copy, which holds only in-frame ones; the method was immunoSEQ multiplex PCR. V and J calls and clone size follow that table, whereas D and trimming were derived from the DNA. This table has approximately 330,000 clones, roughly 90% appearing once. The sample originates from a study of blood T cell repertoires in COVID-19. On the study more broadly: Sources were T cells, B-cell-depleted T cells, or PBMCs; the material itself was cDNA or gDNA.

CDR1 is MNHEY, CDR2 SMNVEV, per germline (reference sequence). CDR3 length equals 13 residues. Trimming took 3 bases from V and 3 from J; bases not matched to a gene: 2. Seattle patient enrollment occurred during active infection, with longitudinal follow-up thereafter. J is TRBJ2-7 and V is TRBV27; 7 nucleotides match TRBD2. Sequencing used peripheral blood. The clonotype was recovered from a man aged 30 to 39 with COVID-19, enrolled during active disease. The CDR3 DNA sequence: TGTGCCAGCAGTTTTTCGGGGGGCTACGAGCAGTACTTC. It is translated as CASSFSGGYEQYF.